The 11 T cell receptor beta chains below come from one sample, sequenced in a study of blood T cell repertoires in COVID-19. TCRdb's table, derived via immunoSEQ multiplex PCR, lists solely in-frame clones and lacks some. The repertoire holds 180,000 or so clones, with roughly 84% as singletons. What was sequenced was peripheral blood. The source of these receptors is an elderly woman with acute or convalescent COVID-19.

V and J are TRBV27 and TRBJ2-5; TRBD2 matches 11 bases. CDR3 length: 15 amino acids. Germline V gives CDR1 MNHEY, CDR2 SMNVEV (reference sequence). Trimming at V came to 8 bases and at J to 5 bases, leaving 10 bases not matched to a gene. CDR3 sequence: CASSHASSGGETQYF. CDR3 nucleotide sequence: TGTGCCAGCTCCCATGCGTCTAGCGGGGGGGAGACCCAGTACTTC.

This clone was detected only once. The sample contains more than one DNA sequence encoding this CDR3. This chain connects TRBV5-4 to TRBJ1-2; the D gene is possibly TRBD1 (5 bases). V was pared by 4 bases and J by 2 bases, with 12 bases between. Per the germline V gene, CDR1 is SGHNT and CDR2 is YYREEE (reference sequence). This CDR3 has 14 residues. Here the CDR3 reads CASSPRGQNYGYTF. The CDR3 DNA is TGTGCCAGCAGCCCCCGTGGACAAAACTATGGCTACACCTTC.

The chain uses TRBV7-8 and TRBJ2-6; 9 positions match TRBD1. The CDR3 spans 16 residues. Germline V gene sequence: CDR1 SGHVS, CDR2 FQNEAQ. The trim removed 5 bases at V and 4 bases at J, leaving 6 bases unmatched. CDR3 amino acids: CASSGQQGAGANVLTF. CDR3 DNA sequence: TGTGCCAGCAGCGGTCAACAGGGGGCGGGGGCCAACGTCCTGACTTTC.

The rearrangement uses TRBV7-6 and TRBJ2-3, with 12 bases matching TRBD2. V was clipped by 5 bases and J by 5 bases; unmatched bases: 8. Germline assignment: CDR1 SGHVS and CDR2 FNYEAQ. The CDR3 contains 16 residues. The CDR3 region is CASSLLAGGRGDTQYF. CDR3 in DNA: TGTGCCAGCAGCCTTCTAGCGGGAGGGAGGGGAGATACGCAGTATTTT.

The chain is built from TRBV12-3 or TRBV12-4 and TRBJ2-1; D remains ambiguous. V was shortened by 1 base and J by 2 bases, with 3 bases between the two germline ends. CDR3 length: 13 residues. The CDR3 is CASSLGPYNEQFF. The DNA of the CDR3 is TGTGCCAGCAGTTTAGGGCCCTACAATGAGCAGTTCTTC.

The V gene is TRBV18, the J gene TRBJ1-2; 8 bases map to TRBD1. The V gene's germline CDR1 is KGHSH and CDR2 LQKENI. The trim removed 5 bases at V and 2 bases at J, leaving 7 bases unmatched. The CDR3 contains 15 residues. The CDR3 DNA reads TGTGCCAGCTCAAGCGACAGGGGATTAAACTATGGCTACACCTTC. Its translation: CASSSDRGLNYGYTF.

This clone was recorded once. V usage is TRBV7-8 and J usage is TRBJ2-4; D might be TRBD2 (5 bases). Germline V lookup: CDR1 SGHVS, CDR2 FQNEAQ. This CDR3 region has 17 residues. V was shortened by 4 bases and J by 0 bases, with 16 bases between the two germline ends. The CDR3 DNA sequence: TGTGCCAGCAGCTCGGGATCACCCCGCCAAGCCAAAAACATTCAGTACTTC. The encoded protein is CASSSGSPRQAKNIQYF.

V usage is TRBV7-9 and J usage is TRBJ2-6; D might be TRBD1 (7 bases). Germline V gene lookup returns CDR1 SEHNR and CDR2 FQNEAQ (reference sequence). The ends were cut back, 5 bases at V and 0 bases at J, with 20 bases in the middle. The CDR3 loop spans 19 amino acids. This CDR3 is CASSLRGAAGISGANVLTF. DNA of the CDR3: TGTGCCAGCAGCCTCAGGGGGGCGGCCGGCATCTCTGGGGCCAACGTCCTGACTTTC.

This sequence joins TRBV19 and TRBJ1-1, with a possible D match to TRBD1 (5 bases). The CDR3 contains 13 residues. Trimming shortened V by 3 bases and J by 1 base, and 6 bases separated the two germline ends. Per germline, CDR1 LNHDA and CDR2 SQIVND (reference sequence). DNA for the CDR3: TGTGCCAGTAGTATGGGGCGGAACACTGAAGCTTTCTTT. It is translated as CASSMGRNTEAFF.

V usage is TRBV5-8 and J usage is TRBJ2-7, with TRBD2 matching over 9 bases. The V segment lost 2 bases and the J segment 4 bases; nucleotides outside the gene matches: 7. The CDR3 covers 15 residues. Germline V lookup: CDR1 SGHTS, CDR2 YDEGEE. DNA of the CDR3: TGTGCCAGCAGCTTCTCGACTAGCGGACCTTACGAGCAGTACTTC. The encoded protein is CASSFSTSGPYEQYF.

The V and J genes are TRBV27 and TRBJ2-2; 8 bases are shared with TRBD2. CDR1 MNHEY and CDR2 SMNVEV come from the germline V gene (reference sequence). After removal of 3 bases from V and 5 bases from J, the junction contained 8 bases not matched to a gene. CDR3 size: 16 residues. CDR3 loop: CASSFGLAGQTGELFF. In DNA, the CDR3 is TGTGCCAGCAGTTTTGGGCTAGCGGGCCAGACCGGGGAGCTGTTTTTT.